A selection of T cell receptor beta chains follows, all from one sample in a study of blood T cell repertoires in COVID-19. TCRdb's copy holds only in-frame clones and misses some; the assay was immunoSEQ multiplex PCR. The sample records around 100,000 clones, roughly 84% being singletons. Material: peripheral blood. The receptors here all came from a human donor in a cohort sampled during active COVID-19. CDR3s include the opening cysteine and the closing phenylalanine or tryptophan. A D gene is named only where the DNA matches it firmly. Size is stated for part of the rows, as once, few or many counts, or as a class when the clone is expanded.

j_call: TRBJ2-7
v_call: TRBV5-5
clone_size: NA
d_call: NA
cdr3_aa: CASSLGAGPTYEQYF
cdr3_nt: TGTGCCAGCAGCTTGGGGGCAGGGCCAACCTACGAGCAGTACTTC

j_call: TRBJ2-1
v_call: TRBV27
clone_size: NA
d_call: TRBD1
cdr3_aa: CASRRTGGVNEQFF
cdr3_nt: TGTGCCAGCAGAAGGACAGGGGGGGTCAATGAGCAGTTCTTC

j_call: TRBJ1-5
v_call: TRBV27
clone_size: once
d_call: TRBD1
cdr3_aa: CASGDRGQPQHF
cdr3_nt: TGTGCCAGCGGAGACAGGGGCCAGCCCCAGCATTTT

j_call: TRBJ2-7
v_call: TRBV7-6
clone_size: NA
d_call: NA
cdr3_aa: CASSLDPFSYEQYF
cdr3_nt: TGTGCCAGCAGCTTAGATCCCTTCTCCTACGAGCAGTACTTC

j_call: TRBJ2-7
v_call: TRBV5-5
clone_size: NA
d_call: TRBD2
cdr3_aa: CASSSTSGDPYEQYF
cdr3_nt: TGTGCCAGCAGTTCAACTAGCGGGGACCCCTACGAGCAGTACTTC

j_call: TRBJ1-5
v_call: TRBV6-5
clone_size: few
d_call: NA
cdr3_aa: CASGEFNQPQHF
cdr3_nt: TGTGCCAGCGGGGAGTTCAACCAGCCCCAGCATTTT

j_call: TRBJ1-6
v_call: TRBV30
clone_size: NA
d_call: NA
cdr3_aa: CAWMTRRLDSPLHF
cdr3_nt: TGTGCCTGGATGACCCGGAGATTGGATTCACCCCTCCACTTT

j_call: TRBJ2-5
v_call: TRBV5-1
clone_size: NA
d_call: NA
cdr3_aa: CASNLHADSETQYF
cdr3_nt: TGCGCCAGCAACCTTCATGCGGACAGCGAGACCCAGTACTTC

j_call: TRBJ1-2
v_call: TRBV19
clone_size: NA
d_call: NA
cdr3_aa: CASSRNHEGRELYGYTF
cdr3_nt: TGTGCCAGTAGTCGTAACCACGAGGGGCGGGAACTCTATGGCTACACCTTC

j_call: TRBJ1-6
v_call: TRBV5-6
clone_size: NA
d_call: TRBD1
cdr3_aa: CASSTGQGNSPLHF
cdr3_nt: TGTGCCAGCAGCACGGGACAGGGGAATTCACCCCTCCACTTT

j_call: TRBJ1-6
v_call: TRBV12-3/TRBV12-4
clone_size: NA
d_call: TRBD1
cdr3_aa: CASSRDRESPLHF
cdr3_nt: TGTGCCAGCAGTAGGGACAGGGAGTCACCCCTCCACTTT

j_call: TRBJ1-5
v_call: TRBV9
clone_size: NA
d_call: TRBD1
cdr3_aa: CASSPGTGGQPQHF
cdr3_nt: TGTGCCAGCAGCCCAGGGACAGGGGGTCAGCCCCAGCATTTT

j_call: TRBJ2-5
v_call: TRBV7-9
clone_size: NA
d_call: NA
cdr3_aa: CASSLVQGIETQYF
cdr3_nt: TGTGCCAGCAGCTTAGTGCAGGGGATCGAGACCCAGTACTTC

j_call: TRBJ1-3
v_call: TRBV7-6
clone_size: NA
d_call: NA
cdr3_aa: CASSLSVPTGGNTIYF
cdr3_nt: TGTGCCAGCAGCTTATCGGTCCCTACGGGGGGAAACACCATATATTTT

j_call: TRBJ1-1
v_call: TRBV7-9
clone_size: NA
d_call: NA
cdr3_aa: CASSPLEGTNTEAFF
cdr3_nt: TGTGCCAGCAGTCCCTTGGAGGGTACGAACACTGAAGCTTTCTTT

j_call: TRBJ2-1
v_call: TRBV13
clone_size: NA
d_call: NA
cdr3_aa: CASSRLDAEQFF
cdr3_nt: TGTGCCAGCAGCCGCCTAGACGCTGAGCAGTTCTTC

j_call: TRBJ2-2
v_call: TRBV5-1
clone_size: NA
d_call: NA
cdr3_aa: CASSLLGQKNTGELFF
cdr3_nt: TGCGCCAGCAGCTTGTTGGGGCAGAAGAACACCGGGGAGCTGTTTTTT

j_call: TRBJ2-3
v_call: TRBV19
clone_size: NA
d_call: NA
cdr3_aa: CASSARRLHTDTQYF
cdr3_nt: TGTGCCAGTAGTGCCAGGCGCCTCCACACAGATACGCAGTATTTT

j_call: TRBJ2-3
v_call: TRBV2
clone_size: few
d_call: TRBD2
cdr3_aa: CASNSGGDTQYF
cdr3_nt: TGTGCCAGCAACAGCGGGGGAGATACGCAGTATTTT

j_call: TRBJ2-3
v_call: TRBV28
clone_size: NA
d_call: NA
cdr3_aa: CASRTQGLTDTQYF
cdr3_nt: TGTGCCAGCAGAACCCAGGGCCTCACAGATACGCAGTATTTT

j_call: TRBJ2-1
v_call: TRBV7-3
clone_size: NA
d_call: NA
cdr3_aa: CASSSGGGLYNEQFF
cdr3_nt: TGTGCCAGCAGCTCAGGGGGAGGTCTCTACAATGAGCAGTTCTTC

j_call: TRBJ2-7
v_call: TRBV3-1/TRBV3-2
clone_size: NA
d_call: NA
cdr3_aa: CASSPKLRVQLYEQYF
cdr3_nt: TGTGCCAGCAGTCCCAAGTTGCGGGTGCAGCTTTACGAGCAGTACTTC

j_call: TRBJ2-7
v_call: TRBV6-5
clone_size: NA
d_call: NA
cdr3_aa: CAGMSSYEQYF
cdr3_nt: TGTGCCGGTATGAGCTCCTACGAGCAGTACTTC

j_call: TRBJ2-3
v_call: TRBV27
clone_size: once
d_call: TRBD2
cdr3_aa: CASSLILAGGPTDTQYF
cdr3_nt: TGTGCCAGCAGTTTAATCTTGGCGGGGGGGCCAACAGATACGCAGTATTTT

j_call: TRBJ2-3
v_call: TRBV28
clone_size: few
d_call: TRBD1
cdr3_aa: CASSTLPPTGYTDTQYF
cdr3_nt: TGTGCCAGCAGTACCCTCCCTCCGACAGGGTACACAGATACGCAGTATTTT

j_call: TRBJ2-7
v_call: TRBV7-2
clone_size: NA
d_call: TRBD2
cdr3_aa: CASSPLGGGGADEQYF
cdr3_nt: TGTGCCAGCAGCCCGCTCGGGGGCGGGGGGGCCGACGAGCAGTACTTC

j_call: TRBJ2-1
v_call: TRBV28
clone_size: NA
d_call: TRBD2
cdr3_aa: CASSFSASGTGSYNEQFF
cdr3_nt: TGTGCCAGCAGTTTCTCGGCTAGCGGGACTGGGTCCTACAATGAGCAGTTCTTC

j_call: TRBJ2-3
v_call: TRBV5-1
clone_size: NA
d_call: NA
cdr3_aa: CASSLGGFTDTQYF
cdr3_nt: TGCGCCAGCAGCTTGGGCGGGTTCACAGATACGCAGTATTTT

j_call: TRBJ2-3
v_call: TRBV7-2
clone_size: once
d_call: TRBD2
cdr3_aa: CASSLTTSGRTDTQYF
cdr3_nt: TGTGCCAGCAGCTTAACGACTAGCGGGAGGACAGATACGCAGTATTTT

j_call: TRBJ1-3
v_call: TRBV28
clone_size: NA
d_call: NA
cdr3_aa: CASSFYGISGNTIYF
cdr3_nt: TGTGCCAGCAGTTTCTACGGTATCTCTGGAAACACCATATATTTT

j_call: TRBJ2-2
v_call: TRBV28
clone_size: NA
d_call: NA
cdr3_aa: CASRPLPANTGELFF
cdr3_nt: TGTGCCAGCAGACCTCTACCGGCGAACACCGGGGAGCTGTTTTTT

j_call: TRBJ2-7
v_call: TRBV27
clone_size: NA
d_call: TRBD2
cdr3_aa: CASSLAGTYEQYF
cdr3_nt: TGTGCCAGCAGTCTAGCGGGGACCTACGAGCAGTACTTC

j_call: TRBJ2-7
v_call: TRBV27
clone_size: NA
d_call: TRBD2
cdr3_aa: CASSLSAGGRYEQYF
cdr3_nt: TGTGCCAGCAGTTTATCAGCGGGGGGGCGGTACGAGCAGTACTTC

j_call: TRBJ2-5
v_call: TRBV29-1
clone_size: few
d_call: NA
cdr3_aa: CSVEGGRQADHETQYF
cdr3_nt: TGCAGCGTTGAAGGAGGGCGCCAGGCTGACCACGAGACCCAGTACTTC

j_call: TRBJ1-1
v_call: TRBV18
clone_size: NA
d_call: TRBD1
cdr3_aa: CASSLQQGENTEAFF
cdr3_nt: TGTGCCAGCTCACTTCAACAGGGGGAGAACACTGAAGCTTTCTTT

j_call: TRBJ2-3
v_call: TRBV7-3
clone_size: NA
d_call: NA
cdr3_aa: CASSLDGNTDTQYF
cdr3_nt: TGTGCCAGCAGCTTGGACGGGAACACAGATACGCAGTATTTT

j_call: TRBJ1-3
v_call: TRBV11-2
clone_size: NA
d_call: NA
cdr3_aa: CASSLIAGVGNTIYF
cdr3_nt: TGTGCCAGCAGCTTAATTGCAGGGGTGGGAAACACCATATATTTT

j_call: TRBJ1-6
v_call: TRBV11-1
clone_size: NA
d_call: NA
cdr3_aa: CASSFHPGDNSPLHF
cdr3_nt: TGTGCCAGCAGCTTTCACCCGGGGGATAATTCACCCCTCCACTTT

j_call: TRBJ1-1
v_call: TRBV6-5
clone_size: NA
d_call: NA
cdr3_aa: CASSYGRSTEAFF
cdr3_nt: TGTGCCAGCAGTTACGGGAGGAGCACTGAAGCTTTCTTT

j_call: TRBJ2-3
v_call: TRBV9
clone_size: few
d_call: TRBD2
cdr3_aa: CASSVEASGGAADTQYF
cdr3_nt: TGTGCCAGCAGCGTAGAGGCTAGCGGGGGGGCCGCGGATACGCAGTATTTT